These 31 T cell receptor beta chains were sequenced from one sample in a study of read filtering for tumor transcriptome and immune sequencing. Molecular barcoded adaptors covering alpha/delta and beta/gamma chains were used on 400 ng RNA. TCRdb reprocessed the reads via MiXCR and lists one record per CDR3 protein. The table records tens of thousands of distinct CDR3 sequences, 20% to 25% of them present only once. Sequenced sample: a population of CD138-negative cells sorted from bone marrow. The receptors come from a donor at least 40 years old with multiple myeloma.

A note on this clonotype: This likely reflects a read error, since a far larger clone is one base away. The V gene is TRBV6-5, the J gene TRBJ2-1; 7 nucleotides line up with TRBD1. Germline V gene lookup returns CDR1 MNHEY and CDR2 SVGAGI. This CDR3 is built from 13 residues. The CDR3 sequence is CASRYSTGHEQFF. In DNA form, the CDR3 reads TGTGCCAGCAGGTACTCGACAGGGCATGAGCAGTTCTTC.

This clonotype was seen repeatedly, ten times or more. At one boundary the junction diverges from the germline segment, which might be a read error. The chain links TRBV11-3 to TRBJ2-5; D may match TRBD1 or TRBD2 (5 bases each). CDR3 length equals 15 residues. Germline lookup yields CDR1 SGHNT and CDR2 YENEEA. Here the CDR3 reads CASSLARDGQETQYF. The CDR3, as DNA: TGTGCCAGCAGTTTAGCCCGGGACGGACAAGAGACCCAGTACTTC.

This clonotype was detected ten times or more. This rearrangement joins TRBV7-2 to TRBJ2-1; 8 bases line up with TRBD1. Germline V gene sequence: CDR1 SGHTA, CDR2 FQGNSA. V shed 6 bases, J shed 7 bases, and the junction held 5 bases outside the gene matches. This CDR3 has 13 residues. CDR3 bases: TGTGCCAGCAGGGACAGGGTTTGGAATGAGCAGTTCTTC. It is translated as CASRDRVWNEQFF.

The CDR3 sequence is CASGPYEQYF. CDR3 coding DNA: TGTGCCAGCGGACCTTACGAGCAGTACTTC. V gene TRBV6-2 or TRBV6-3 combines with J gene TRBJ2-7; unclear D gene. The germline V and J ends were trimmed by 8 bases and 4 bases, with 6 bases remaining between them. The CDR3 is 10 residues long. Germline V gives CDR1 MNHEY, CDR2 SVGEGT.

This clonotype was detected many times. The CDR3 loop is CAFPRGTSYNEQFF. The CDR3 DNA follows: TGTGCCTTCCCGAGGGGGACCTCCTACAATGAGCAGTTCTTC. The J gene is TRBJ2-1, the V gene TRBV7-9, with TRBD1 as a possible D gene (6 bases). V was pared by 11 bases and J by 0 bases, with 14 bases between. Germline-derived CDR1 and CDR2 are SEHNR and FQNEAQ (reference sequence). The CDR3 sequence is 14 residues long.

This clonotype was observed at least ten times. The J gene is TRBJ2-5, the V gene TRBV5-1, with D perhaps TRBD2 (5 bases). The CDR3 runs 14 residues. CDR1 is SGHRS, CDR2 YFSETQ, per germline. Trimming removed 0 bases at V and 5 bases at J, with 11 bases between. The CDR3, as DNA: TGCGCCAGCAGCTTGGAGGGAGTAAGGGAGACCCAGTACTTC. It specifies CASSLEGVRETQYF.

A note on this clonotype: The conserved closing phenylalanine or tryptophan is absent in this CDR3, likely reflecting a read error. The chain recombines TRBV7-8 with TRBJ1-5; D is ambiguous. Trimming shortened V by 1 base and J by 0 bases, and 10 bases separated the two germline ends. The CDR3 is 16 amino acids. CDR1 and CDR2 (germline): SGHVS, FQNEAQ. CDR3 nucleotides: TGTGCCAGCAGCTTAGAGGGCAGATATAGCAATCAGCCCCAGCATTCT. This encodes CASSLEGRYSNQPQHS.

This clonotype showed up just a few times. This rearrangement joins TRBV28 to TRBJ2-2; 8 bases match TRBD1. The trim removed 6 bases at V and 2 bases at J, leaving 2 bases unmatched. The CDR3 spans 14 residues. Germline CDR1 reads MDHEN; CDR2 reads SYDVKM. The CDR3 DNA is TGTGCCAGCAGAACAGGGGGAAACACCGGGGAGCTGTTTTTT. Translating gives CASRTGGNTGELFF.

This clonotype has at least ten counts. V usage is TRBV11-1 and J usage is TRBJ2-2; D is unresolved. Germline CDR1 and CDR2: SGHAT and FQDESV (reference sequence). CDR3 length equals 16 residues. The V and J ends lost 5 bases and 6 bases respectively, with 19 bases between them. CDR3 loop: CASSQRRLRNAGELFF. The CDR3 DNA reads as TGTGCCAGCAGCCAGAGACGGCTCCGGAATGCCGGGGAGCTGTTTTTT.

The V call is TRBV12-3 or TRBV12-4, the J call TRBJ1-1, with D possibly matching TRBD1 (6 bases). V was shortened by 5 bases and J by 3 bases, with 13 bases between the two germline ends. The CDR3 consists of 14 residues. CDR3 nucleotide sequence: TGTGCCAGCAGTCTACAGGGTCTTGACACTGAAGCTTTCTTT. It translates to CASSLQGLDTEAFF.

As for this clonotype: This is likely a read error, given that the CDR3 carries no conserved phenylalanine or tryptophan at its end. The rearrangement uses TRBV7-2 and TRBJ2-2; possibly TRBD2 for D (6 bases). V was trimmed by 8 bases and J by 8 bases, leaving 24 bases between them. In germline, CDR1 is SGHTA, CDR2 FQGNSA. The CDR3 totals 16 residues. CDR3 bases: TGTGCCAGCCGGCAACCGGGACTTGCGGGATCGGGGGAGCTGTTTGTT. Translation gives CASRQPGLAGSGELFV.

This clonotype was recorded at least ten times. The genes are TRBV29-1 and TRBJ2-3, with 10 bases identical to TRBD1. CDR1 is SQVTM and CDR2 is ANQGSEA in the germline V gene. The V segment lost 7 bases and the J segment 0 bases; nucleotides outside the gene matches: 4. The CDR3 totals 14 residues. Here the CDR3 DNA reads TGCAGCGCCCCGGGACAGGGGAGCACAGATACGCAGTATTTT. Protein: CSAPGQGSTDTQYF.

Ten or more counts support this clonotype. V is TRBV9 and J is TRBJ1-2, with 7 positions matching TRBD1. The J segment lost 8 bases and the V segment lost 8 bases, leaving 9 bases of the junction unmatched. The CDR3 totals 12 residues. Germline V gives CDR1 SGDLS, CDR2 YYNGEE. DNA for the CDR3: TGTGCCAGTCGGACAGGTGATGACGGCTACACCTTC. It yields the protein CASRTGDDGYTF.

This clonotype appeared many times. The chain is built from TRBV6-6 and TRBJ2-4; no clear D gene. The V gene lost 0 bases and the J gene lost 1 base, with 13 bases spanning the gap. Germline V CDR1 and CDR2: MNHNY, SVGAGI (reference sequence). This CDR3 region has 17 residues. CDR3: CASSYSLPGTAKNIQYF. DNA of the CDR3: TGTGCCAGCAGTTACTCGCTCCCCGGTACGGCCAAAAACATTCAGTACTTC.

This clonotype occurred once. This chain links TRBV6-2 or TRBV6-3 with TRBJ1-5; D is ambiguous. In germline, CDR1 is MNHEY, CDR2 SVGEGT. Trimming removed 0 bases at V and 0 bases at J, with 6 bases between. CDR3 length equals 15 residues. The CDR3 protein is CASSYSALSNQPQHF. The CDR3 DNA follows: TGTGCCAGCAGTTACTCAGCTCTTAGCAATCAGCCCCAGCATTTT.

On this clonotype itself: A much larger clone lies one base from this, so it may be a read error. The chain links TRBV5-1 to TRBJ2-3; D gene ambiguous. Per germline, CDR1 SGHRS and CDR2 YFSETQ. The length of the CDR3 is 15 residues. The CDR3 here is CVSSLGGVSTDTQYF. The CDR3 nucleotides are TGCGTCAGCAGCTTGGGTGGTGTTAGCACAGATACGCAGTATTTT.

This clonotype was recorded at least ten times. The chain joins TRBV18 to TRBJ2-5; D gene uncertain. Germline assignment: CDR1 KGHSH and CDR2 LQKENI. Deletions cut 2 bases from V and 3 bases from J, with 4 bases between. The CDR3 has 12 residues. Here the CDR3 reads CASSPIEETQYF. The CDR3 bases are TGTGCCAGCTCACCAATCGAAGAGACCCAGTACTTC.

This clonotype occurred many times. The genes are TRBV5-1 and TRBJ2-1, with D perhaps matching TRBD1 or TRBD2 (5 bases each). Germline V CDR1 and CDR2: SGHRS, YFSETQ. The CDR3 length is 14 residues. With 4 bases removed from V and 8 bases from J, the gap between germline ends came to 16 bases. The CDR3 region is CASSVWDGEDEQFF. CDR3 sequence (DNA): TGCGCCAGCAGCGTATGGGACGGGGAAGATGAGCAGTTCTTC.

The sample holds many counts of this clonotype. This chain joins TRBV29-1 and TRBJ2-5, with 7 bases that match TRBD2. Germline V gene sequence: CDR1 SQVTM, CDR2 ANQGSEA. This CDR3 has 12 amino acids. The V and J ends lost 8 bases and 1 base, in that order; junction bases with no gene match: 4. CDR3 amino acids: CSTGEGQETQYF. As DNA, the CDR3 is TGCAGCACCGGGGAGGGCCAAGAGACCCAGTACTTC.

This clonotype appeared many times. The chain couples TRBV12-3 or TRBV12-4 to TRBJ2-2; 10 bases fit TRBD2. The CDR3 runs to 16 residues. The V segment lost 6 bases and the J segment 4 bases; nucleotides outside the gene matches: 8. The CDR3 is CASSPFSSGSTGELFF. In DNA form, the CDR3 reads TGTGCCAGCAGCCCGTTTTCTAGCGGGAGCACCGGGGAGCTGTTTTTT.

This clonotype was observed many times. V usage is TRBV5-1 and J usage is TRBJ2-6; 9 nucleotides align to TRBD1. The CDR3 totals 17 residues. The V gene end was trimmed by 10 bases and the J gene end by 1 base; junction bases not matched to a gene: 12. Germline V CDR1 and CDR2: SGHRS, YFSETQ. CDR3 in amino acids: CAPLNRDRVSGANVLTF. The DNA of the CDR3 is TGCGCCCCCCTAAACCGGGACAGGGTATCTGGGGCCAACGTCCTGACTTTC.

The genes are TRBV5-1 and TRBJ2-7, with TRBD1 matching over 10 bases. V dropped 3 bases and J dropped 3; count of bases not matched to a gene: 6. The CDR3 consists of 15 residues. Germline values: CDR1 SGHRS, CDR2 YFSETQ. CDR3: CASSSGQGLGYEQYF. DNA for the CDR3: TGCGCCAGCAGCTCGGGACAGGGGCTCGGCTACGAGCAGTACTTC.

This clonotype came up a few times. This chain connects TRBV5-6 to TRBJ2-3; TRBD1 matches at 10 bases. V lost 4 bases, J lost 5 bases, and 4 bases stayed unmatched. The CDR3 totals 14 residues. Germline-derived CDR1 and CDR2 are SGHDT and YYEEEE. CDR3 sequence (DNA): TGTGCCAGCAGCACCGGACAGGGGGGAGATACGCAGTATTTT. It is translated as CASSTGQGGDTQYF.

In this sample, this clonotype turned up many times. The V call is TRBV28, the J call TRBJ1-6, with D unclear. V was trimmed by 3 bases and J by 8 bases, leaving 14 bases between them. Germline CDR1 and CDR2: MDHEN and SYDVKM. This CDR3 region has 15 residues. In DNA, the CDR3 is TGTGCCAGCAGTTTGAGTCAAGGCACCTATTCACCCCTCCACTTT. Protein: CASSLSQGTYSPLHF.

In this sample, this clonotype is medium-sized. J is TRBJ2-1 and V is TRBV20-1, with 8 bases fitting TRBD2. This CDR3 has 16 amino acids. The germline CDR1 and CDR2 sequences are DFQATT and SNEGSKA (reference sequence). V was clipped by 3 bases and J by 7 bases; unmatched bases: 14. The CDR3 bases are TGCAGTGCTAGTACAACTAAGGGCGGGGGGAGGAATGAGCAGTTCTTC. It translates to CSASTTKGGGRNEQFF.

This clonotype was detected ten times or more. CDR3 protein: CSARRGAGELFF. CDR3 bases: TGCAGTGCTCGCCGGGGGGCCGGGGAGCTGTTTTTT. The genes are TRBV20-1 and TRBJ2-2; 7 bases are shared with TRBD2. The CDR3 loop spans 12 amino acids. Germline CDR1 DFQATT, CDR2 SNEGSKA (reference sequence). Losses at the gene ends were 5 bases for V and 6 bases for J; bases not matched to a gene: 3.

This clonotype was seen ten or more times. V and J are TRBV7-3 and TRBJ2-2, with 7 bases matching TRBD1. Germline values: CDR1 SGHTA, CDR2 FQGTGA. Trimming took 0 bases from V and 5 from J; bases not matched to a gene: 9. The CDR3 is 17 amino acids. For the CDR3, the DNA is TGTGCCAGCAGCTTAACCTTCCAGGGGGTACAAACCGGGGAGCTGTTTTTT. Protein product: CASSLTFQGVQTGELFF.

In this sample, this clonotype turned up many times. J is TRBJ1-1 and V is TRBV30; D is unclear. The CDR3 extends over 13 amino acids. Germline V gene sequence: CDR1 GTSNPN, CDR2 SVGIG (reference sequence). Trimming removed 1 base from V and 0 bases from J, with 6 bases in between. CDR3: CAWSESVNTEAFF. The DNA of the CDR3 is TGTGCCTGGAGTGAGTCTGTGAACACTGAAGCTTTCTTT.

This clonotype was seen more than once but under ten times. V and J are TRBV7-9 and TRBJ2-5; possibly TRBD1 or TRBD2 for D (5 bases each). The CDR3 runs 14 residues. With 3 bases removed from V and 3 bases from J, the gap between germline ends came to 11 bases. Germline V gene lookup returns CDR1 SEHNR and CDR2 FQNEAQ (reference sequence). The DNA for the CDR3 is TGTGCCAGCAGCTTCGGGGCCTTAAAAGAGACCCAGTACTTC. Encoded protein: CASSFGALKETQYF.

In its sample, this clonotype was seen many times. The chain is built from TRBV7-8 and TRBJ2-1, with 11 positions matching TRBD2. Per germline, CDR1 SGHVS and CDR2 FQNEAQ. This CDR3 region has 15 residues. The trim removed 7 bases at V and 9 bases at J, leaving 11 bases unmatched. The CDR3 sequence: CASTSFSGRASEQFF. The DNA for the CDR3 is TGTGCCAGCACCTCCTTTAGCGGGAGGGCGAGTGAGCAGTTCTTC.

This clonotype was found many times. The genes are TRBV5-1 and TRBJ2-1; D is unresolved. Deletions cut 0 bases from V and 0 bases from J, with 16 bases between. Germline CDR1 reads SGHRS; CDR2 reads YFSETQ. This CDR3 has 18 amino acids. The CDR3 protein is CASSLAISLVSSYNEQFF. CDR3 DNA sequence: TGCGCCAGCAGCTTGGCCATCTCGTTGGTAAGCTCCTACAATGAGCAGTTCTTC. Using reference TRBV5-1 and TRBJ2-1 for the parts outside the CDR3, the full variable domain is KAGVTQTPRYLIKTRGQQVTLSCSPISGHRSVSWYQQTPGQGLQFLFEYFSETQRNKGNFPGRFSGRQFSNSRSEMNVSTLELGDSALYLCASSLAISLVSSYNEQFFGPGTRLTVL.